These 7 T cell receptor beta chains came from one sample sequenced in a study of blood T cells in healthy people across ages (dated by TCRdb to the mid-2010s). Libraries were constructed by 5' RACE. Reads for this sample came from an Illumina HiSeq 2500. A second 7 to 11 cycle PCR used a sample-barcoded 5' primer and a J-beta primer mix. The raw public data were reprocessed by TCRdb itself: fastp quality trimming at Q25, MiXCR clonotype calling, in-frame beta chains only. Rows with a matching CDR3 protein are joined into one entry that keeps the most common DNA and genes. The sample profile shows roughly 680,000 distinct CDR3 sequences; roughly 49% of them were found once. The top ten hold under 35% of the sample. Sequencing was carried out using blood. Receptors were obtained from a woman aged 55 to 70 in good health.

This chain joins TRBV10-3 and TRBJ2-3; 8 bases match TRBD1. The CDR3 has 16 residues. J lost 8 bases, V lost 6 bases, and 16 bases had no gene match. Germline CDR1 is ENHRY and CDR2 is SYGVKD. Here the CDR3 reads CAISERQGRGQGTQYF. The CDR3 DNA follows: TGTGCCATCAGCGAGAGACAGGGGAGAGGTCAAGGTACGCAGTATTTT.

J is TRBJ2-2 and V is TRBV29-1; D gene uncertain. CDR1 SQVTM and CDR2 ANQGSEA come from the germline V gene. V was shortened by 4 bases and J by 7 bases, with 13 bases between the two germline ends. The CDR3 extends over 13 amino acids. The CDR3 loop reads CSVAPNSNGELFF. The CDR3 DNA follows: TGCAGCGTTGCCCCGAATTCCAACGGGGAGCTGTTTTTT.

This clonotype was recorded at least ten times. This chain uses TRBV7-2 with TRBJ2-7; D not resolved. CDR3 length: 15 amino acids. The V gene's germline CDR1 is SGHTA and CDR2 FQGNSA. V was clipped by 3 bases and J by 3 bases, with 15 bases between them. In DNA form, the CDR3 reads TGTGCCAGCAGCTTCACCCTACCAGCGAGCTACGAGCAGTACTTC. Translation: CASSFTLPASYEQYF.

V gene TRBV24-1 combines with J gene TRBJ2-7; D perhaps matches TRBD1 (7 bases). The length of the CDR3 is 15 residues. Germline V gene data show CDR1 as KGHDR and CDR2 as SFDVKD. V was shortened by 3 bases and J by 6 bases, with 17 bases between the two germline ends. CDR3 coding DNA: TGTGCCACCAGTGATCGTGGGCAGGGGGGCGGCGAGCAGTACTTC. Protein: CATSDRGQGGGEQYF.

The V and J genes are TRBV20-1 and TRBJ2-1; D gene uncertain. CDR1 is DFQATT, CDR2 SNEGSKA, per germline (reference sequence). V lost 3 bases and J 1 base, leaving 10 bases between the germline ends. The CDR3 sequence is 14 residues long. CDR3 protein: CSASGRRSYNEQFF. As DNA, the CDR3 is TGCAGTGCTAGTGGGCGGCGATCCTACAATGAGCAGTTCTTC.

The chain couples TRBV28 to TRBJ1-4, with 10 bases lining up with TRBD1. The CDR3 loop spans 14 amino acids. Per germline, CDR1 MDHEN and CDR2 SYDVKM. The trim removed 6 bases at V and 6 bases at J, leaving 4 bases unmatched. The CDR3 bases are TGTGCCAGCAGCTCGACAGGGGGCGATGAAAAACTGTTTTTT. Amino acid sequence: CASSSTGGDEKLFF.

J is TRBJ2-7 and V is TRBV20-1, with unresolved D. The DNA end favors TRBJ2-1, so the J call may be wrong. The CDR3 has 14 amino acids. Germline-derived CDR1 and CDR2 are DFQATT and SNEGSKA (reference sequence). CDR3 in DNA: TGCAGTGCTAGCATACAGAGTAACAACAATGAGCAGTTCTTC. Its protein product is CSASIQSNNNEQFF.